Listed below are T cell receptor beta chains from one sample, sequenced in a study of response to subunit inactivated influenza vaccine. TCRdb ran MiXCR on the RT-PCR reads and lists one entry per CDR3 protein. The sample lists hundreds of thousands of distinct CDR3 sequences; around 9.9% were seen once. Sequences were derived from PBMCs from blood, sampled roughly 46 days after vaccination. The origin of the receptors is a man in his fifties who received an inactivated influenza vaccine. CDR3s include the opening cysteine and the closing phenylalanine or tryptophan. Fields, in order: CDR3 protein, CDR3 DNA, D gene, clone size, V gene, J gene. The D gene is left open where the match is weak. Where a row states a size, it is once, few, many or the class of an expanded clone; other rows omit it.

CDR3aa: CASRSVITQPQHF; CDR3nt: TGTGCCAGCAGGAGTGTCATAACTCAGCCCCAGCATTTT; d_gene: -; abundance: few; v_gene: TRBV6-1; j_gene: TRBJ1-5
CDR3aa: CAAQEAGVGDNEQFF; CDR3nt: TGTGCCGCTCAGGAAGCCGGGGTGGGGGACAATGAGCAGTTCTTC; d_gene: -; abundance: many; v_gene: TRBV10-3; j_gene: TRBJ2-1
CDR3aa: CASSRNIGLADYNEQFF; CDR3nt: TGTGCCAGCAGCAGAAACATAGGACTAGCGGATTACAATGAGCAGTTCTTC; d_gene: TRBD2; abundance: few; v_gene: TRBV7-2; j_gene: TRBJ2-1
CDR3aa: CASSPAWTEKDYGYTF; CDR3nt: TGTGCCAGCAGCCCGGCATGGACGGAAAAAGACTATGGCTACACCTTC; d_gene: -; abundance: -; v_gene: TRBV13; j_gene: TRBJ1-2
CDR3aa: CASSLGGFYEQYF; CDR3nt: TGTGCCAGCAGTTTAGGGGGCTTCTACGAGCAGTACTTC; d_gene: -; abundance: few; v_gene: TRBV12-3/TRBV12-4; j_gene: TRBJ2-7
CDR3aa: CASSPHHRGLYNEQFF; CDR3nt: TGTGCCAGCAGCCCACATCACAGGGGGCTCTACAATGAGCAGTTCTTC; d_gene: TRBD1; abundance: -; v_gene: TRBV28; j_gene: TRBJ2-1
CDR3aa: CAISESASDTIYF; CDR3nt: TGTGCCATCAGTGAGTCGGCGTCGGACACCATATATTTT; d_gene: -; abundance: -; v_gene: TRBV10-3; j_gene: TRBJ1-3
CDR3aa: CASSQDLGVSSYEQYF; CDR3nt: TGTGCCAGCAGCCAAGATTTGGGGGTTAGCTCCTACGAGCAGTACTTC; d_gene: -; abundance: many; v_gene: TRBV4-2; j_gene: TRBJ2-7
CDR3aa: CASSLVSGGEQFF; CDR3nt: TGTGCCAGCAGTTTAGTTAGTGGTGGTGAGCAGTTCTTC; d_gene: -; abundance: many; v_gene: TRBV12-3/TRBV12-4; j_gene: TRBJ2-1
CDR3aa: CSVERTGGGYGYTF; CDR3nt: TGCAGCGTTGAGAGGACAGGGGGCGGGTATGGCTACACCTTC; d_gene: TRBD1; abundance: few; v_gene: TRBV29-1; j_gene: TRBJ1-2
CDR3aa: CASSTGTSGVRKTQYF; CDR3nt: TGTGCCAGCAGCACCGGGACTAGCGGGGTTAGGAAGACCCAGTACTTC; d_gene: TRBD2; abundance: few; v_gene: TRBV5-5; j_gene: TRBJ2-5
CDR3aa: CASSQHTGNWELGYEQYF; CDR3nt: TGCGCCAGCAGCCAACATACAGGGAATTGGGAACTGGGTTACGAGCAGTACTTC; d_gene: -; abundance: many; v_gene: TRBV4-3; j_gene: TRBJ2-7
CDR3aa: CASSEATTPSYEQYF; CDR3nt: TGTGCCAGCAGTGAGGCCACGACTCCCTCCTACGAGCAGTACTTC; d_gene: -; abundance: -; v_gene: TRBV2; j_gene: TRBJ2-7
CDR3aa: CASSFFSGSYNEQFF; CDR3nt: TGCGCCAGCAGCTTTTTTAGCGGGAGTTACAATGAGCAGTTCTTC; d_gene: TRBD2; abundance: many; v_gene: TRBV5-1; j_gene: TRBJ2-1
CDR3aa: CSARAYLVGEQYF; CDR3nt: TGCAGTGCTAGAGCCTATCTGGTGGGCGAGCAGTACTTC; d_gene: -; abundance: many; v_gene: TRBV20-1; j_gene: TRBJ2-7
CDR3aa: CAISESGTWIQYF; CDR3nt: TGTGCCATCAGTGAGTCCGGGACATGGATTCAGTACTTC; d_gene: -; abundance: many; v_gene: TRBV10-3; j_gene: TRBJ2-4
CDR3aa: CASSLAGTGESEQYF; CDR3nt: TGCGCCAGCAGCTTGGCCGGGACAGGGGAATCCGAGCAGTACTTC; d_gene: TRBD1; abundance: many; v_gene: TRBV5-1; j_gene: TRBJ2-7
CDR3aa: CASSLVPLAANQETQYF; CDR3nt: TGTGCCAGCAGCTTAGTGCCGCTAGCGGCAAACCAAGAGACCCAGTACTTC; d_gene: TRBD2; abundance: few; v_gene: TRBV13; j_gene: TRBJ2-5
CDR3aa: CASSTAGLPNTEAFF; CDR3nt: TGTGCCAGCAGCACGGCGGGACTTCCGAACACTGAAGCTTTCTTT; d_gene: -; abundance: many; v_gene: TRBV28; j_gene: TRBJ1-1
CDR3aa: CASSPGGLGENNEQFF; CDR3nt: TGCGCCAGCAGCCCTGGAGGACTAGGAGAAAACAATGAGCAGTTCTTC; d_gene: TRBD2; abundance: many; v_gene: TRBV5-1; j_gene: TRBJ2-1